These 2 T cell receptor beta chains were all obtained from the same sample, sequenced in a study of cytomegalovirus exposure and HLA in healthy donors. Clones were read by immunoSEQ multiplex PCR, and TCRdb kept only the in-frame ones, dropping some. The data show 250,000 to 400,000 clones, roughly 87% seen once. Sequencing was done on a sample of PBMCs. These receptors were collected from a young man in good health and CMV-seronegative.

The rearrangement joins TRBV4-3 to TRBJ2-4; 7 bases fit TRBD2. Germline V lookup: CDR1 LGHNA, CDR2 YSLEER. CDR3 length: 14 residues. V was pared by 0 bases and J by 8 bases, with 4 bases of the junction left unmatched. CDR3 DNA: TGCGCCAGCAGCCAAGAGGGGGGGTGGGACATTCAGTACTTC. Translating gives CASSQEGGWDIQYF.

This sequence joins TRBV6-1 and TRBJ1-2; tentatively, D is TRBD1 (5 bases). Germline V gene lookup returns CDR1 MNHNS and CDR2 SASEGT. Trimming stripped 5 bases from V and 7 bases from J, with 8 bases between. CDR3 length equals 11 residues. CDR3 nucleotide sequence: TGTGCCAGCAGTCAGGGCTCTGGCTACACCTTC. Translating gives CASSQGSGYTF.